This TCR beta chain originates from a study of CD8+CD57+ T cells in acquired aplastic anemia. In the study overall: Across the sorted CD4+ and CD8+ cells, DNA amounts averaged about 3 ug.

This CDR3 contains 15 residues. Deletions cut 6 bases from V and 0 bases from J, with 11 bases between. This clonotype appeared many times. Investigators profiled TCR beta VDJ and CDR3 from genomic DNA template. TCRdb analysed the reads with MiXCR anew, one entry per CDR3 protein. There are roughly 130,000 distinct CDR3 sequences in the sample; 48% occur only once, and 2% to 3% lies in the top ten. The TCR comes from a human donor in good health, serving as a control. This chain links TRBV12-3 or TRBV12-4 with TRBJ2-2, with D tentatively TRBD1 (6 bases). The sequenced sample consisted of sorted CD4+, CD8+, or CD8+CD57+ T cells (not recorded which) from PBMCs. CDR3 in DNA: TGTGCCAGCAGGGCCGGGACATCGAACACCGGGGAGCTGTTTTTT. Protein sequence: CASRAGTSNTGELFF.